This TCR beta chain was sequenced during a study of blood T cell repertoires in COVID-19. In the study overall: COVID-19 samples from acute and convalescent phases originated in the United States, Italy and Spain. From T cells, B-cell-depleted T cells, or PBMCs came the material, which was cDNA or gDNA.

V shed 3 bases and J shed 2 bases, with 16 bases lying between them. The germline V gene encodes CDR1 SGDLS and CDR2 YYNGEE. The CDR3 length is 16 residues. Per the authors' pipeline: Researchers report that nucleated cell counts were estimated from reference gene primer amplification. Assay used: immunoSEQ multiplex PCR; TCRdb lists only in-frame clones, some missing. For V, J and clone size, that table is used; D and trimming come from the DNA. Of about 170,000 clones in the sample, 88% are singletons; the top ten hold approximately 2.1%. The sequencing sample was made of peripheral blood. This clonotype originated in a man aged 45-65 years who had recovered from COVID-19. The rearrangement uses TRBV9 and TRBJ2-3, with unresolved D. The CDR3 loop is CASSATWRSPTDTQYF. The CDR3 DNA is TGTGCCAGCAGCGCGACCTGGCGGAGCCCCACAGATACGCAGTATTTT. The variable domain in full, completed from reference TRBV9 and TRBJ2-3, reads DSGVTQTPKHLITATGQRVTLRCSPRSGDLSVYWYQQSLDQGLQFLIQYYNGEERAKGNILERFSAQQFPDLHSELNLSSLELGDSALYFCASSATWRSPTDTQYFGPGTRLTVL.